This T cell receptor beta chain was captured in a study of metastatic and nonmetastatic thyroid tumors (TCRdb year 2020). About the study as a whole: Repertoires were compared across peripheral blood and tumor or nodule tissue samples from malignant and benign thyroid patients.

V is clipped by 2 bases and J by 2 bases, and the sequence between their germline boundaries is 13 bases long. The CDR3 holds 15 amino acids from the cysteine to the phenylalanine. Only the CDR3 DNA is retained, 45 bases long and in frame from the first base. CDR1 is given as SGHDN and CDR2 as FVKESK, both from the germline V gene. With regard to this clone: The antigen this receptor binds is unknown. Within one base of it there is no much larger clone, and no base qualities were kept.

None of the patients had been given any treatment before thyroid surgery. Using T-cell receptor beta sequencing, the researchers looked back retrospectively at clinical samples from patients, gathered between about 2011 and 2019. What the study reported, not specific to this receptor: In both blood and tumor samples, TCR beta diversity was reported to be significantly higher in malignant tumors than in benign nodules.

Receptors were amplified or captured by PCR. The sequencer listed for this sample is Illumina HiSeq 4000. High-throughput sequencing was used to profile the CDR3 region of the TCR beta-chain in every patient. In the original analysis: The researchers built a classifier to tell apart papillary thyroid cancer patients with distant metastasis, based on CDR3 differences among clinicopathological groups. To measure repertoire diversity the researchers used the Shannon index, while the Morisita-Horn index served to gauge how similar the tumor and blood repertoires were. The public reads were reanalyzed by TCRdb: fastp trimming at Q25, MiXCR alignment, in-frame beta chains only. TCRdb's processing, not the authors', yielded these V and J calls. The sample table contains under 35,000 clones; only one count was recorded for approximately 31% of them. Over 25% of the sample is held by the ten biggest clonotypes.

Input material: blood. The chain is made from TRBV14 and TRBJ2-7; the D gene is perhaps TRBD2, on 6 matching bases. This receptor was identified in a female donor with papillary thyroid cancer or a benign thyroid nodule (not recorded which). Some clones in this sample may be carry-over from other donors' samples. The base sequence is TGTGCCAGCAGCCAAAATCCTACTAGCACCTACGAGCAGTACTTC. Its protein is CASSQNPTSTYEQYF.